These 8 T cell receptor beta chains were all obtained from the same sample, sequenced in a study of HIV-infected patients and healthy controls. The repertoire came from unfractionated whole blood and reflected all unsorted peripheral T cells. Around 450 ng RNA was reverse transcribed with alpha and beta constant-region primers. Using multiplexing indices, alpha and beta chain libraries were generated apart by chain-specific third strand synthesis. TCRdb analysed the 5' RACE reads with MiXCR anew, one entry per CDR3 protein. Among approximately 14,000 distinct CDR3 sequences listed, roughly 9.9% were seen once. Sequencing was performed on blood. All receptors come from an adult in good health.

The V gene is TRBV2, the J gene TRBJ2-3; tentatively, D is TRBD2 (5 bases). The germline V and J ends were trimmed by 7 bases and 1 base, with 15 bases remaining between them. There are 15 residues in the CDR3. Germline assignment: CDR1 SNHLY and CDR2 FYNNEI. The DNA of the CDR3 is TGTGCCAGCAAGCCCTACGACGGGGGCACAGATACGCAGTATTTT. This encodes CASKPYDGGTDTQYF.

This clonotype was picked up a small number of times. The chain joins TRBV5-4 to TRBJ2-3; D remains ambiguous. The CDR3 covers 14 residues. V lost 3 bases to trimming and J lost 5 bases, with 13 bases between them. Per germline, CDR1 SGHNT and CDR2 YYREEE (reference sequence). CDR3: CASSSRPDRDTQYF. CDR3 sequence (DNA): TGTGCCAGCAGCTCTCGACCCGATCGAGATACGCAGTATTTT.

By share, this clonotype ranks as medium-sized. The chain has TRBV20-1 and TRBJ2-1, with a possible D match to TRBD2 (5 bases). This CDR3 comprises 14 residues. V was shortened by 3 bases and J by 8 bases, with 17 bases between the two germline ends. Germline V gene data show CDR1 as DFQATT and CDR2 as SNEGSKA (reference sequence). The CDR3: CSASAPGKWDEQFF. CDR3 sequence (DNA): TGCAGTGCTAGCGCCCCCGGGAAGTGGGATGAGCAGTTCTTC.

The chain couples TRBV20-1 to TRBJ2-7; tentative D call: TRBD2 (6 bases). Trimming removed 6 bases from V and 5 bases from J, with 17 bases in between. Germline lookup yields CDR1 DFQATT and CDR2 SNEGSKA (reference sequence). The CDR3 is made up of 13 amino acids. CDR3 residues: CSARTTGVDEQYF. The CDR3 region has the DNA TGCAGTGCCCGGACTACCGGTGTCGACGAGCAGTACTTC.

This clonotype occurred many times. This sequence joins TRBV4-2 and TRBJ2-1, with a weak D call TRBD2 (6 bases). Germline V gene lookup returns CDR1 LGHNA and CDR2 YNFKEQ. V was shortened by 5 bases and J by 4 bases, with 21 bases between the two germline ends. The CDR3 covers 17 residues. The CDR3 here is CASSNPAMGAGYNEQFF. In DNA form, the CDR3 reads TGTGCCAGCAGCAACCCTGCGATGGGAGCGGGTTACAATGAGCAGTTCTTC.

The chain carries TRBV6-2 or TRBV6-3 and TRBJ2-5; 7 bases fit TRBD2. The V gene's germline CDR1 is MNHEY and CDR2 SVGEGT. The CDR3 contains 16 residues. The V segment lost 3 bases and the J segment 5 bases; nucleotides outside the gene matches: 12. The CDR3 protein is CASSYIRGVRLETQYF. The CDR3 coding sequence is TGTGCCAGCAGTTATATTCGGGGGGTCCGATTGGAGACCCAGTACTTC.

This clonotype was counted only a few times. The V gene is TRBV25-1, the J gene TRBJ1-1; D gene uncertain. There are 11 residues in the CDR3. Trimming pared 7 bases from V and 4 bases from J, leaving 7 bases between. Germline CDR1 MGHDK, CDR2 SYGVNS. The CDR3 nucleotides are TGTGCCAGCATCGGAGGCACTGAAGCTTTCTTT. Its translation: CASIGGTEAFF.

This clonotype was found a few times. The CDR3, as DNA: TGTGCCAGTAGTATAGCAGCTAGCTCCTACGAGCAGTACTTC. Protein sequence: CASSIAASSYEQYF. The rearrangement uses TRBV19 and TRBJ2-7; D is unclear. The CDR3 is made up of 14 amino acids. The germline V gene encodes CDR1 LNHDA and CDR2 SQIVND (reference sequence). V gave up 1 base and J gave up 0 bases, with 7 bases separating them. Full variable domain (outside the CDR3, taken from reference TRBV19 and TRBJ2-7): DGGITQSPKYLFRKEGQNVTLSCEQNLNHDAMYWYRQDPGQGLRLIYYSQIVNDFQKGDIAEGYSVSREKKESFPLTVTSAQKNPTAFYLCASSIAASSYEQYFGPGTRLTVT.